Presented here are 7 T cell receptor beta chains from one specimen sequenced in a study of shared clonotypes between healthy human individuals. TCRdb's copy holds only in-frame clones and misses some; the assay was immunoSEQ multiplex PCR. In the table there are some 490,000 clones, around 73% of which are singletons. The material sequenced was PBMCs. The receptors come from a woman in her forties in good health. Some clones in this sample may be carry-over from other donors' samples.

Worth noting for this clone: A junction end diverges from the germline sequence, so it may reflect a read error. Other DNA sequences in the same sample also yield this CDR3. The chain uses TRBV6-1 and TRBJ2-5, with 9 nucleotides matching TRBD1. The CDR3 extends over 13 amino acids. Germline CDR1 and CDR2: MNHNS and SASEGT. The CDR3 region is CASRDRVIETQYF. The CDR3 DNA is TGCGCCAGCAGGGACAGGGTTATAGAGACCCAGTACTTC.

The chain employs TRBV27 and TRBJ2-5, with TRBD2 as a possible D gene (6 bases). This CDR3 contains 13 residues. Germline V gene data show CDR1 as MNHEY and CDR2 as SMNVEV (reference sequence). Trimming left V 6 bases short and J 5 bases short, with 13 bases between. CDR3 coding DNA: TGTGCCAGCAGGAGCCGGGACTCCGAGACCCAGTACTTC. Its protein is CASRSRDSETQYF.

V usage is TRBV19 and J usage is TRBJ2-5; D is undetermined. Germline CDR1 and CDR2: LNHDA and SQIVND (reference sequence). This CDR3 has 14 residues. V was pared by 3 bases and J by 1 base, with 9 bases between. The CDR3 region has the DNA TGTGCCAGTAGTATTGGAAGGAGCCAAGAGACCCAGTACTTC. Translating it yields CASSIGRSQETQYF.

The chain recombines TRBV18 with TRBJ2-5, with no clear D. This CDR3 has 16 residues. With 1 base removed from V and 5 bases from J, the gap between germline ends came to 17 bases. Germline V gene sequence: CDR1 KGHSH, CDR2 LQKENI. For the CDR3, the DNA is TGTGCCAGCTCACCACTTACTACTCATTCATGGGAGACCCAGTACTTC. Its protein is CASSPLTTHSWETQYF.

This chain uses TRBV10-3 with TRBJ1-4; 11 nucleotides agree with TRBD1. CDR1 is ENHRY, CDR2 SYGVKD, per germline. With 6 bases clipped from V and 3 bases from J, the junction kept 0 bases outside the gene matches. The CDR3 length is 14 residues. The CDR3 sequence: CAIRDRGPNEKLFF. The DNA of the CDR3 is TGTGCCATCAGGGACAGGGGGCCTAATGAAAAACTGTTTTTT.

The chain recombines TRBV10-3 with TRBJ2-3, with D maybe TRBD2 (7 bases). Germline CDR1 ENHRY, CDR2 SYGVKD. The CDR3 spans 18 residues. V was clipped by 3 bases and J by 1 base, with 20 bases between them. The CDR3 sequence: CAISEPAGGGSGTDTQYF. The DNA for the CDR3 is TGTGCCATCAGTGAACCCGCCGGGGGCGGGAGTGGCACAGATACGCAGTATTTT.

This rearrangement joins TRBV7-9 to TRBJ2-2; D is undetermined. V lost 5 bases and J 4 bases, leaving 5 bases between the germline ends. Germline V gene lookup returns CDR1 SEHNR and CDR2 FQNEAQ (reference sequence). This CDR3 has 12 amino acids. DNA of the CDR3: TGTGCCAGCAGCCGGGCCACCGGGGAGCTGTTTTTT. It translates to CASSRATGELFF. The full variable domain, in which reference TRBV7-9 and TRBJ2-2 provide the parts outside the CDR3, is DTGVSQNPRHKITKRGQNVTFRCDPISEHNRLYWYRQTLGQGPEFLTYFQNEAQLEKSRLLSDRFSAERPKGSFSTLEIQRTEQGDSAMYLCASSRATGELFFGEGSRLTVL.